A single sample is the source of the 19 T cell receptor beta chains below, sequenced in a study of identical twins. Each CDR3 protein gets one entry after TCRdb re-called the 5' RACE reads with MiXCR. Of hundreds of thousands of distinct CDR3 sequences in the sample, around an eighth were seen once. The data were also submitted as part of a second study, on yellow fever vaccine responses in identical twins.

Sequenced material: PBMCs. The receptors were gathered from a woman aged 18-30 years in good health.

The chain is built from TRBV11-2 and TRBJ1-1; D gene unclear. The CDR3 length is 12 residues. The germline V and J ends were trimmed by 8 bases and 1 base, with 8 bases remaining between them. Germline assignment: CDR1 SGHAT and CDR2 FQNNGV. The CDR3 nucleotides read TGTGCCAGCGGACCGTCGAACACTGAAGCTTTCTTT. Encoded protein: CASGPSNTEAFF.

Only a few counts were recorded for this clonotype. The rearrangement links TRBV6-4 to TRBJ1-1; 7 bases are a match to TRBD1. The germline V gene has CDR1 MRHNA and CDR2 SNTAGT. Trimming took 7 bases from V and 2 from J; bases not matched to a gene: 4. The CDR3 contains 13 residues. The CDR3 DNA follows: TGTGCCAGCAAAGACAGGGAAAACACTGAAGCTTTCTTT. As protein: CASKDRENTEAFF.

This clonotype has a handful of counts. The chain employs TRBV28 and TRBJ1-4, with 11 bases identical to TRBD1. Germline-derived CDR1 and CDR2 are MDHEN and SYDVKM. The CDR3 spans 14 residues. Germline trimming cut 5 bases from V and 14 bases from J; bases unmatched to any gene: 10. In nucleotides, the CDR3 is TGTGCCAGCAGTACCCGGGACAGGGGGTTATTTCTGTTTTTT. Translated, it gives CASSTRDRGLFLFF.

V usage is TRBV15 and J usage is TRBJ2-6; 8 bases are shared with TRBD1. Germline lookup yields CDR1 LNHNV and CDR2 YYDKDF (reference sequence). There are 17 residues in the CDR3. V trimming: 1 base; J trimming: 3 bases; junction bases outside the gene matches: 5. In nucleotides, the CDR3 is TGTGCCACCAGCAGAGCTGACAGGGGCTTTGGGGCCAACGTCCTGACTTTC. Translation: CATSRADRGFGANVLTF.

In its sample, this clonotype was seen a few times. The CDR3 nucleotides are TGTGCCAGCAGTTGGGGGTCTGCGGGCACAGATACGCAGTATTTT. This encodes CASSWGSAGTDTQYF. The rearrangement joins TRBV12-3 or TRBV12-4 to TRBJ2-3, with D perhaps given as TRBD1 or TRBD2 (5 bases each). CDR3 length: 15 residues. V gave up 4 bases and J gave up 1 base, with 12 bases separating them.

This chain uses TRBV11-3 with TRBJ2-1, with TRBD2 as a possible D gene (5 bases). Germline loops: CDR1 SGHNT, CDR2 YENEEA. This CDR3 contains 14 residues. Trimming cost V 5 bases and J 6 bases, with 14 bases left between them. CDR3 amino acids: CASSPQEAPNEQFF. CDR3 nucleotides: TGTGCCAGCAGCCCCCAGGAGGCCCCCAATGAGCAGTTCTTC.

This clonotype occurred a few times. This sequence joins TRBV7-9 and TRBJ1-6; tentative D call: TRBD1 (6 bases). CDR1 and CDR2 (germline): SEHNR, FQNEAQ (reference sequence). V dropped 1 base and J dropped 8 bases, with 15 bases sitting between them. The length of the CDR3 is 16 residues. The CDR3 region has the DNA TGTGCCAGCAGCTTAGGAAACAGGGTTCCGGATTCACCCCTCCACTTT. This encodes CASSLGNRVPDSPLHF.

This clonotype was picked up a small number of times. The chain has TRBV5-1 and TRBJ2-7; D possibly uses TRBD1 or TRBD2 (5 bases each). Germline V gene sequence: CDR1 SGHRS, CDR2 YFSETQ. Trimming took off 0 bases at V and 6 bases at J, with 16 bases between the two ends. CDR3 size: 15 residues. The CDR3 DNA is TGCGCCAGCAGCTTGGGGGGGAGTAGCACGTGCGAGCAGTACTTC. Amino acid sequence: CASSLGGSSTCEQYF.

Many counts were recorded for this clonotype. The genes are TRBV7-2 and TRBJ1-5, with a tentative D call TRBD1 (5 bases). The V gene lost 5 bases and the J gene lost 0 bases, with 11 bases spanning the gap. The V gene's germline CDR1 is SGHTA and CDR2 FQGNSA. The CDR3 loop spans 15 amino acids. The CDR3 loop is CASSRDSYSNQPQHF. Here the CDR3 DNA reads TGTGCCAGCAGCAGAGACAGTTATAGCAATCAGCCCCAGCATTTT.

The genes are TRBV7-9 and TRBJ1-4, with D unresolved. This CDR3 is 13 amino acids long. In germline, CDR1 is SEHNR, CDR2 FQNEAQ (reference sequence). The V end lost 6 bases, the J end lost 5 bases, and 10 bases lay between the germline ends. CDR3: CASSSVSNEKLFF. In nucleotides, the CDR3 is TGTGCCAGCAGTTCTGTATCCAATGAAAAACTGTTTTTT. The variable domain in full, with the rest retrieved from reference TRBV7-9 and TRBJ1-4, is DTGVSQNPRHKITKRGQNVTFRCDPISEHNRLYWYRQTLGQGPEFLTYFQNEAQLEKSRLLSDRFSAERPKGSFSTLEIQRTEQGDSAMYLCASSSVSNEKLFFGSGTQLSVL.

CDR3 sequence reads: CSVVDRFYGYTF. The CDR3 nucleotides are TGCAGCGTTGTAGATAGGTTCTATGGCTACACCTTC. The V call is TRBV29-1, the J call TRBJ1-2; no clear D. The CDR3 consists of 12 residues. Germline V gene sequence: CDR1 SQVTM, CDR2 ANQGSEA. The V gene lost 4 bases and the J gene lost 4 bases, with 10 bases spanning the gap.

This clonotype was observed a few times. The V gene is TRBV6-1, the J gene TRBJ1-1; D is ambiguous. Trimming took off 8 bases at V and 6 bases at J, with 16 bases between the two ends. CDR1 is MNHNS, CDR2 SASEGT, per germline. This CDR3 has 13 amino acids. The CDR3 DNA reads as TGTGCCAGCGGCATAAAGGTGGGCGCTGAAGCTTTCTTT. Protein: CASGIKVGAEAFF.

This clonotype was found many times. The rearrangement links TRBV5-1 to TRBJ2-3; maybe TRBD2 (5 bases). The CDR3 totals 16 residues. The germline gives CDR1 SGHRS, CDR2 YFSETQ. Deletions cut 5 bases from V and 2 bases from J, with 18 bases between. CDR3 residues: CASRPSPNSPTDTQYF. DNA of the CDR3: TGCGCCAGCAGGCCTAGCCCTAACTCCCCCACAGATACGCAGTATTTT.

The rearrangement uses TRBV3-1 and TRBJ2-5, with 10 bases that match TRBD2. This CDR3 has 19 residues. The germline gives CDR1 LGHDT, CDR2 YNNKEL (reference sequence). V shed 0 bases and J 2 bases; nucleotides not matched to a gene: 12. The CDR3: CASSQDPPRTSGAQETQYF. In DNA, the CDR3 is TGTGCCAGCAGCCAAGATCCCCCCCGGACTAGCGGAGCACAAGAGACCCAGTACTTC.

This clonotype was counted many times. The chain uses TRBV12-3 or TRBV12-4 and TRBJ1-2; TRBD1 is a possible D gene (5 bases). V lost 7 bases to trimming and J lost 0 bases, with 18 bases between them. This CDR3 has 16 amino acids. The CDR3 nucleotides are TGTGCCAGCACCCGAGGGGCAGCATTTTCTAACTATGGCTACACCTTC. It is translated as CASTRGAAFSNYGYTF.

The V call is TRBV6-1, the J call TRBJ2-7; the match to TRBD2 covers 12 bases. V lost 3 bases and J lost 2; bases outside the gene matches: 5. The CDR3 is 16 residues long. Germline CDR1 and CDR2: MNHNS and SASEGT. The chain's CDR3 is CASSDGLAGPPYEQYV. The DNA for the CDR3 is TGTGCCAGCAGTGACGGACTAGCGGGGCCCCCCTACGAGCAGTACGTC.

This clonotype was seen a handful of times. The rearrangement joins TRBV6-2 or TRBV6-3 to TRBJ2-3; the D call may be TRBD1 or TRBD2 (5 bases each). V lost 5 bases, J lost 7 bases, and 19 bases lay in between. Germline values: CDR1 MNHEY, CDR2 SVGEGT. This CDR3 comprises 15 residues. The CDR3 is CASSGRGPPGNTQYF. The CDR3 nucleotides read TGTGCCAGCAGTGGTAGGGGACCACCCGGGAATACGCAGTATTTT.

At least ten counts were recorded for this clonotype. The chain combines TRBV7-2 with TRBJ1-6; D may be TRBD1 (5 bases). The V end lost 1 base, the J end lost 1 base, and 14 bases lay between the germline ends. The CDR3 loop spans 18 amino acids. The germline V gene has CDR1 SGHTA and CDR2 FQGNSA. DNA of the CDR3: TGTGCCAGCAGCTTAGGGCGGGGCCGGGGGTCCTATAATTCACCCCTCCACTTT. Translation gives CASSLGRGRGSYNSPLHF. Drawing the rest from reference TRBV7-2 and TRBJ1-6, the complete variable domain is GAGVSQSPSNKVTEKGKDVELRCDPISGHTALYWYRQSLGQGLEFLIYFQGNSAPDKSGLPSDRFSAERTGGSVSTLTIQRTQQEDSAVYLCASSLGRGRGSYNSPLHFGNGTRLTVT.

Only a few counts were recorded for this clonotype. The chain links TRBV6-2 or TRBV6-3 to TRBJ2-5; possible D gene TRBD1, 5 bases. The CDR3 runs to 15 residues. Germline CDR1 and CDR2: MNHEY and SVGEGT. The V end lost 6 bases, the J end lost 1 base, and 15 bases lay between the germline ends. The CDR3 loop reads CASREGQSLQETQYF. The CDR3 DNA is TGTGCCAGCAGAGAAGGACAAAGCCTCCAAGAGACCCAGTACTTC.